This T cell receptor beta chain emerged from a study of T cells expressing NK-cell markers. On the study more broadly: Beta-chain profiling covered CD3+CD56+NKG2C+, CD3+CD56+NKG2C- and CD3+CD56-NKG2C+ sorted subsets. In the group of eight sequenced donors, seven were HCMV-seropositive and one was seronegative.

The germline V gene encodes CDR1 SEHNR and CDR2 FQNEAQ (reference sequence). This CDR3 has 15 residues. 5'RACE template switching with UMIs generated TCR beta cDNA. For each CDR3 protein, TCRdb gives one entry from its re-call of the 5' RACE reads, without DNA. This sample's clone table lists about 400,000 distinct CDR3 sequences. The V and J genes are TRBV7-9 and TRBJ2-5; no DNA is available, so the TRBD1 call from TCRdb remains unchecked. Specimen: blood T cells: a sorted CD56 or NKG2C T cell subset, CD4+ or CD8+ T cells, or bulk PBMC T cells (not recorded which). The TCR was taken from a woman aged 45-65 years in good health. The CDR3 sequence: CASSDPFFTRGTQYF.